This T cell receptor (beta chain) was identified during a study of sequential checkpoint blockade in melanoma. The overall study: TCRβ was sequenced from DNA of 91 pretreatment tumors.

Some clones are missing from TCRdb's copy, which holds only in-frame ones; the method was immunoSEQ multiplex PCR. Of about 9,300 clones detected, roughly 29% appear once; the ten largest clones hold 20% to 25%. Study-level findings and limits: Mutational load did not correlate with tumor T-cell fraction or clonality. Clinical benefit was about 30 times likelier when tumor T-cell fraction and clonality increased.

The ends were cut back, 3 bases at V and 5 bases at J, with 13 bases in the middle. The CDR3 extends over 14 amino acids. In germline, CDR1 is SGHNT, CDR2 YENEEA. This clone was found many times. The target antigen is unknown. Treatment in this sample: randomized to nivolumab then ipilimumab (arm A) or the reverse (arm B). The TCR originated in a human donor with melanoma. The chain joins TRBV11-3 to TRBJ1-1; no clear D. This specimen was tumor tissue (inferred from file names), taken from a patient given nivolumab and ipilimumab in sequence. The CDR3 DNA reads TGTGCCAGCAGCTTGGACCCGGTTGGGACTGAAGCTTTCTTT. This gives the protein CASSLDPVGTEAFF.